This T cell receptor (beta chain) is drawn from a study of Ad26.COV2.S vaccination and SARS-CoV-2 variants. Whole-study results and caveats: Analyses of TCR breadth and depth may have underestimated total T cell responses. Spike-specific TCR breadth was greater in vaccine than placebo recipients.

Germline-derived CDR1 and CDR2 are LGHDT and YNNKEL (reference sequence). CDR3 length: 12 residues. The germline V and J ends were trimmed by 3 bases and 15 bases, with 15 bases remaining between them. Profiled with immunoSEQ multiplex PCR; TCRdb holds only in-frame clones, not every one. The data show around 300,000 clones, roughly 89% seen once. To note about this clone: The antigen is unknown.

The sample's treatment: about 20 received Ad26.COV2.S at low or high dose, single or two shots; roughly 5 received placebo; per-sample allocation not given. Day 63 after the first vaccine or placebo injection was the time point for sampling. This chain connects TRBV3-1 (or the pseudogene TRBV3-2) to TRBJ2-1; D may correspond to TRBD1 or TRBD2 (5 bases each). The material was peripheral blood, obtained in a trial of Ad26.COV2.S vaccine versus placebo. This TCR came from a person aged 18-60 years who received the Ad26.COV2.S COVID-19 vaccine or a placebo. The CDR3 bases are TGTGCCAGCAGCCAGGACGTGGGACCTCGGTTCTTC. This gives the protein CASSQDVGPRFF.